The T cell receptor (beta chain) described here comes from a study of cytomegalovirus exposure and HLA in healthy donors. Study-wide results and limits: In a later analysis, across HLA loci, associated TCR counts were highest for DRB1, lowest for HLA-C. The study recorded 160 or so TCR beta chains that were cytomegalovirus-associated.

PCR was performed using 60 Vbeta and 13 Jbeta primers. The data were produced by immunoSEQ multiplex PCR, yet TCRdb's version contains in-frame clones alone and is incomplete. Found here are tens of thousands of clones; the top ten clones hold approximately 1.8%. In germline, CDR1 is SGHTA, CDR2 FQGTGA. CDR3 length: 13 amino acids. Trimming removed 3 bases at V and 1 base at J, with 6 bases between. On this clone: Its antigen is undetermined.

The specimen sequenced was PBMCs. The sequence was collected from a woman aged 30 to 39 in good health and CMV-seronegative. The V call is TRBV7-3, the J call TRBJ1-1; D unresolved. The DNA of the CDR3 is TGTGCCAGCAGCTTCCTCTCGAACACTGAAGCTTTCTTT. Its protein is CASSFLSNTEAFF. Filled out from reference TRBV7-3 and TRBJ1-1, the complete variable domain reads GAGVSQTPSNKVTEKGKYVELRCDPISGHTALYWYRQSLGQGPEFLIYFQGTGAADDSGLPNDRFFAVRPEGSVSTLKIQRTERGDSAVYLCASSFLSNTEAFFGQGTRLTVV.